The clone carrying this T cell receptor beta chain was seen a few times. The antigen remains undetermined. TCR beta libraries were made by quantitative 5'-RACE with molecular barcodes. TCRdb fed the 5' RACE reads into MiXCR, producing one record per CDR3 protein. The table records 670,000 or so distinct CDR3 sequences, over 15% of them present only once. These data are taken from a study of CD8 T cells in ankylosing spondylitis. Study-level findings and limits: Within matched ankylosing spondylitis synovial fluid, disease-linked clones were reportedly significantly enriched. Seemingly distinctive of ankylosing spondylitis blood was a TCR beta motif formed by eight highly homologous variants.

The CDR3 totals 14 residues. The germline V and J ends were trimmed by 4 bases and 6 bases, with 14 bases remaining between them. Germline CDR1 reads SGDLS; CDR2 reads YYNGEE. The sequence was collected from a male donor with ankylosing spondylitis. The gene calls are TRBV9 and TRBJ2-1; perhaps TRBD2 as D (5 bases). The sequencing sample was made of blood, either unsorted or a sorted T cell fraction (not recorded which). The CDR3 loop is CASSFRGLGNEQFF. CDR3 in DNA: TGTGCCAGCAGCTTCCGCGGGCTTGGCAATGAGCAGTTCTTC.